These T cell receptor beta chains were read from a single sample in a study of T cell responses to AZD1222 COVID-19 vaccine. Assay used: immunoSEQ multiplex PCR; TCRdb lists only in-frame clones, some missing. The table shows about 120,000 clones, with 92% occurring only once. The sequencing here drew on peripheral blood, taken 28 days after the second AZD1222 dose. The receptors derive from an adult who received the AZD1222 COVID-19 vaccine. CDR3s include the opening cysteine and the closing phenylalanine or tryptophan. The order of the fields is D gene, V gene, J gene, clone size, CDR3 protein, CDR3 DNA. The D gene is left open where the match is weak. Clone size is not always given. Where it is, it says once, few, many or a class for expanded clones.

>NA|TRBV2|TRBJ1-3|once
CASESGGNTIYF
TGTGCCAGCGAGTCAGGGGGAAACACCATATATTTT
>NA|TRBV27|TRBJ2-7|NA
CASSLAVFNEQYF
TGTGCCAGCAGTTTGGCGGTATTCAACGAGCAGTACTTC
>NA|TRBV5-1|TRBJ1-6|NA
CASSPWTDPSPLHF
TGCGCCAGCAGCCCCTGGACTGACCCTTCACCCCTCCACTTT
>NA|TRBV28|TRBJ2-3|NA
CASSLQARSDTQYF
TGTGCCAGCAGTTTACAGGCGAGGTCCGATACGCAGTATTTT
>NA|TRBV9|TRBJ2-1|few
CASSVGTSNEQFF
TGTGCCAGCAGCGTAGGGACATCCAACGAGCAGTTCTTC
>NA|TRBV2|TRBJ1-2|NA
CASSPLTAGIYGYTF
TGTGCCAGCAGTCCCCTCACGGCAGGGATCTATGGCTACACCTTC
>NA|TRBV3-1/TRBV3-2|TRBJ1-1|NA
CASSLNGEEAFF
TGTGCCAGCAGCCTAAACGGAGAGGAAGCTTTCTTT
>NA|TRBV12-3/TRBV12-4|TRBJ2-3|NA
CASSLEADTQYF
TGTGCCAGCAGCCTAGAGGCAGATACGCAGTATTTT
>NA|TRBV6-5|TRBJ2-4|NA
CASSNGQKNIQYF
TGTGCCAGCAGTAACGGACAGAAAAACATTCAGTACTTC
>TRBD1|TRBV4-1|TRBJ1-4|NA
CASSRVMTGFEEKLFF
TGCGCCAGCAGCCGGGTAATGACAGGGTTCGAGGAAAAACTGTTTTTT
>TRBD1|TRBV6-5|TRBJ1-2|NA
CASGDRGLSYGYTF
TGTGCCAGCGGGGACAGGGGCCTGAGCTATGGCTACACCTTC
>NA|TRBV7-9|TRBJ1-4|once
CASSSGLINEKLFF
TGTGCCAGCAGCTCTGGACTGATCAATGAAAAACTGTTTTTT
>NA|TRBV7-2|TRBJ1-6|NA
CASSLDGGRPLHF
TGTGCCAGCAGCTTAGACGGCGGGAGACCCCTCCACTTT
>TRBD1|TRBV18|TRBJ2-2|NA
CASSPRGQVMAGELFF
TGTGCCAGCTCACCACGCGGACAGGTCATGGCCGGGGAGCTGTTTTTT
>NA|TRBV12-3/TRBV12-4|TRBJ2-7|NA
CASSFVARDEQYF
TGTGCCAGCAGTTTTGTTGCCAGGGACGAGCAGTACTTC
>NA|TRBV7-2|TRBJ1-4|NA
CASSLGGRKDEKLFF
TGTGCCAGCAGCTTGGGGGGGAGGAAGGATGAAAAACTGTTTTTT
>TRBD2|TRBV2|TRBJ2-7|NA
CASSTTSGGASREQYF
TGTGCCAGCAGTACTACTAGCGGGGGGGCATCTCGGGAGCAGTACTTC
>NA|TRBV6-5|TRBJ1-1|NA
CASSRTATTEAFF
TGTGCCAGCAGTAGAACGGCGACCACTGAAGCTTTCTTT
>NA|TRBV21-1|TRBJ2-5|NA
CASSPRVKDSQYF
TGTGCCAGCAGCCCAAGAGTTAAGGATAGCCAGTACTTC
>NA|TRBV5-6|TRBJ2-7|NA
CASSLENTYEQYF
TGTGCCAGCAGCTTGGAGAATACCTACGAGCAGTACTTC
>NA|TRBV6-4|TRBJ2-3|NA
CASRSGASTDTQYF
TGTGCCAGCAGGTCGGGTGCTAGCACAGATACGCAGTATTTT
>NA|TRBV28|TRBJ2-3|NA
CASSIQGGAGPTDTQYF
TGTGCCAGCAGTATCCAGGGGGGAGCGGGACCCACAGATACGCAGTATTTT
>NA|TRBV4-1|TRBJ2-1|NA
CASSLGGTEHNEQFF
TGCGCCAGCAGCCTCGGCGGGACAGAGCACAATGAGCAGTTCTTC
>TRBD1|TRBV15|TRBJ1-1|NA
CATSSRGINTEAFF
TGTGCCACCAGCAGCAGGGGGATAAACACTGAAGCTTTCTTT
>NA|TRBV5-4|TRBJ1-3|NA
CASSPGQISGNTIYF
TGTGCCAGCAGCCCTGGACAGATCTCTGGAAACACCATATATTTT
>TRBD1|TRBV25-1|TRBJ1-1|NA
CASSEKTGHWSTEAFF
TGTGCCAGCAGTGAAAAGACAGGGCATTGGAGCACTGAAGCTTTCTTT
>NA|TRBV22-1|TRBJ1-6|NA
CPGSANQKQGGLVDSPLHF
TGTCCTGGGAGCGCTAATCAAAAACAGGGTGGTCTGGTCGATTCACCCCTCCACTTT
>NA|TRBV5-1|TRBJ2-7|NA
CASSLYPGSYEQYF
TGCGCCAGCAGCTTGTATCCGGGTTCCTACGAGCAGTACTTC
>TRBD2|TRBV11-2|TRBJ2-1|NA
CASSFRGLAGLSSYNEQFF
TGTGCCAGCAGCTTTCGTGGACTAGCGGGTTTGAGCTCCTACAATGAGCAGTTCTTC
>TRBD1|TRBV19|TRBJ1-2|once
CASSSLAGGSIYGYTF
TGTGCCAGTAGTTCACTCGCAGGGGGTTCGATCTATGGCTACACCTTC
>TRBD1|TRBV2|TRBJ2-7|NA
CASSPRPPRDGDRGSYEQYF
TGTGCCAGCAGCCCAAGGCCCCCTCGCGACGGCGACAGGGGGTCCTACGAGCAGTACTTC
>TRBD1|TRBV7-9|TRBJ1-4|NA
CASSSGQGGNEKLFF
TGTGCCAGCAGCTCCGGACAGGGAGGTAATGAAAAACTGTTTTTT
>TRBD2|TRBV9|TRBJ2-1|NA
CASSVSGLAGGLSSYNEQFF
TGTGCCAGCAGCGTATCGGGACTAGCGGGGGGATTAAGCTCCTACAATGAGCAGTTCTTC
>NA|TRBV6-5|TRBJ2-6|NA
CASSYSGANVLTF
TGTGCCAGCAGTTACTCTGGGGCCAACGTCCTGACTTTC
>TRBD2|TRBV5-4|TRBJ2-7|few
CASSSTSGEPREQYF
TGTGCCAGCAGCTCTACTAGCGGGGAGCCTAGGGAGCAGTACTTC
>NA|TRBV15|TRBJ2-3|NA
CATSRAGGTDTQYF
TGTGCCACCAGCAGAGCGGGGGGCACAGATACGCAGTATTTT
>TRBD1|TRBV28|TRBJ1-4|NA
CASSLGGDSKKLFF
TGTGCCAGCAGTTTGGGGGGGGACAGTAAAAAACTGTTTTTT
>NA|TRBV18|TRBJ1-2|NA
CASATEYGYTF
TGTGCCAGCGCCACAGAGTATGGCTACACCTTC
>TRBD1|TRBV6-4|TRBJ2-1|NA
CASSRQGADEQFF
TGTGCCAGCAGTAGGCAGGGGGCCGATGAGCAGTTCTTC
>NA|TRBV15|TRBJ2-5|NA
CATSRDRAGETQYF
TGTGCCACCAGCAGAGATAGGGCCGGGGAGACCCAGTACTTC
>NA|TRBV6-1|TRBJ2-1|NA
CASSEVQGWEQFF
TGTGCCAGCAGTGAAGTTCAGGGATGGGAGCAGTTCTTC
>TRBD1|TRBV29-1|TRBJ2-7|NA
CSVQGQGYEQYF
TGCAGCGTACAGGGACAGGGTTATGAGCAGTACTTC
>NA|TRBV3-1/TRBV3-2|TRBJ2-1|few
CASSPSDLSSYNEQFF
TGTGCCAGCAGCCCATCCGACTTGAGCTCCTACAATGAGCAGTTCTTC
>TRBD2|TRBV3-1/TRBV3-2|TRBJ2-1|NA
CASSQHGGVNNEQFF
TGTGCCAGCAGCCAGCACGGGGGGGTAAACAATGAGCAGTTCTTC
>TRBD1|TRBV2|TRBJ1-2|NA
CASSTGGNNGYTF
TGTGCCAGCAGCACAGGGGGTAATAATGGCTACACCTTC
>TRBD2|TRBV14|TRBJ2-5|once
CASSQGGLARETQYF
TGTGCCAGCAGCCAAGGGGGACTAGCTAGAGAGACCCAGTACTTC